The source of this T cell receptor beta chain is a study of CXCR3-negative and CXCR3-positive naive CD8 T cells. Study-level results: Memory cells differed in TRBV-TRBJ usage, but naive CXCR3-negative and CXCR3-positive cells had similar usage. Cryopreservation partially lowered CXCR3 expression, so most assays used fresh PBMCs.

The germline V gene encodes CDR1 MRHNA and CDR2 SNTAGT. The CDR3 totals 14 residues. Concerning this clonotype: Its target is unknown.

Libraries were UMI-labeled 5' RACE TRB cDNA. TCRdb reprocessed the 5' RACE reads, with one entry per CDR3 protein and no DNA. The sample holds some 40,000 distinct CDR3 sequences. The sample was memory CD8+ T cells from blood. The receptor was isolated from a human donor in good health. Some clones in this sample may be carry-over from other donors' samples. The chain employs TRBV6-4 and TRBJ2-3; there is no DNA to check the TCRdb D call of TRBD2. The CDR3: CASSDTSGADTQYF.